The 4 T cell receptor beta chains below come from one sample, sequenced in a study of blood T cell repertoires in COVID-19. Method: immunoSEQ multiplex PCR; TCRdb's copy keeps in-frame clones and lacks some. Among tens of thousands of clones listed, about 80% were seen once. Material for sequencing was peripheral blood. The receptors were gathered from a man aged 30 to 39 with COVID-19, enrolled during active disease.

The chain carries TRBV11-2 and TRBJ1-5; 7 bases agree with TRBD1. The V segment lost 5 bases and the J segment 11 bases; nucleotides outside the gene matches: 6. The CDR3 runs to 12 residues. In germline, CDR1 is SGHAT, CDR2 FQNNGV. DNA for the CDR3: TGTGCCAGCAGCGTTACAGGGGAATCCCAGCATTTT. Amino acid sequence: CASSVTGESQHF. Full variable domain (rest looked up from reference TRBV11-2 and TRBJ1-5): EAGVAQSPRYKIIEKRQSVAFWCNPISGHATLYWYQQILGQGPKLLIQFQNNGVVDDSQLPKDRFSAERLKGVDSTLKIQPAKLEDSAVYLCASSVTGESQHFGDGTRLSIL.

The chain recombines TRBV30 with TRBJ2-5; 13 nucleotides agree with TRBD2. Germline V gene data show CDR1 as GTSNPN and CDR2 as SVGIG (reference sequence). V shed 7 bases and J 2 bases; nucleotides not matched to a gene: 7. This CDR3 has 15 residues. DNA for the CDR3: TGTGCCTTTAGACTAGCGGGGGGCGTGCAAGAGACCCAGTACTTC. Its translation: CAFRLAGGVQETQYF.

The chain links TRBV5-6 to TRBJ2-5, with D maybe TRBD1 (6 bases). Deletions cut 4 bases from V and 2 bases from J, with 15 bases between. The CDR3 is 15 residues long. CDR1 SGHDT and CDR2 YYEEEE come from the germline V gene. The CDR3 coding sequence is TGTGCCAGCAGCCTGGCACAGGGATGGCAAGAGACCCAGTACTTC. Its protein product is CASSLAQGWQETQYF.

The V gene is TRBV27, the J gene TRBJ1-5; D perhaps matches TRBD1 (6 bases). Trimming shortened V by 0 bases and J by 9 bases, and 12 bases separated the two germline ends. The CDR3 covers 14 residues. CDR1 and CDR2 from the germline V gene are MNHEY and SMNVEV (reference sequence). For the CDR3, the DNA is TGTGCCAGCAGTTTATCACAGGGTCCCTCGCCCCAGCATTTT. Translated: CASSLSQGPSPQHF.